These T cell receptor beta chains were read from a single sample in a study of blood T cell repertoires in COVID-19. Clones were sequenced by immunoSEQ multiplex PCR, and TCRdb holds only the in-frame ones, with some missing. The sample lists about 35,000 clones, about four fifths occurring once. Sequenced material: peripheral blood. All receptors come from a man aged 45-65 years with acute or convalescent COVID-19. Both conserved end residues are part of each CDR3. The D gene is left open where the match is weak. The size entry is marked missing in some rows and otherwise reads once, few, many or a size class.

V gene	D gene	clone size	J gene	CDR3 DNA	CDR3 protein
TRBV27	TRBD1	NA	TRBJ2-2	TGTGCCAGCAGTTTTAGGGGGCGACCTAACACCGGGGAGCTGTTTTTT	CASSFRGRPNTGELFF
TRBV7-9	TRBD2	NA	TRBJ2-3	TGTGCCAGCAGCCATCTAGCGGGCAACACAGATACGCAGTATTTT	CASSHLAGNTDTQYF
TRBV5-1	NA	NA	TRBJ1-1	TGCGCCAGCAGCGCGCCAGGGGACACTGAAGCTTTCTTT	CASSAPGDTEAFF
TRBV27	TRBD2	NA	TRBJ2-2	TGTGCCAGCAGTTTGGTTGCGGGGGGCGCGGGAACCGGGGAGCTGTTTTTT	CASSLVAGGAGTGELFF
TRBV25-1	NA	NA	TRBJ2-1	TGTGCCAGCGGCACAGGGAGCAATGAGCAGTTCTTC	CASGTGSNEQFF
TRBV18	NA	NA	TRBJ2-2	TGTGCCAGCCAACCCCGGCGGGAGAACACCGGGGAGCTGTTTTTT	CASQPRRENTGELFF
TRBV20-1	NA	NA	TRBJ1-1	TGCAGTGCCCCCGGGGGGGCGCGGGCTTTCTTT	CSAPGGARAFF
TRBV12-3/TRBV12-4	NA	NA	TRBJ1-4	TGTGCCAGCAGCCGTTCTAATGAAAAACTGTTTTTT	CASSRSNEKLFF
TRBV27	NA	NA	TRBJ2-7	TGTGCCAGCAGTTTGACGGGGTACGAGCAGTACTTC	CASSLTGYEQYF
TRBV3-1/TRBV3-2	TRBD2	NA	TRBJ2-7	TGTGCCAGCAGCGGACTAGCGGGGGGACGGACCTACGAGCAGTACTTC	CASSGLAGGRTYEQYF
TRBV4-1	NA	few	TRBJ1-1	TGCGCCAGCAGCCAAACATGGACACAAAACACTGAAGCTTTCTTT	CASSQTWTQNTEAFF
TRBV4-1	TRBD1	NA	TRBJ1-1	TGCGCCAGCAGGGGACAGGGGGGTACTGAAGCTTTCTTT	CASRGQGGTEAFF
TRBV2	TRBD1	NA	TRBJ1-1	TGTGCCACGTTTGGACAGGGGGCGAGTGACGGTAGCACTGAAGCTTTCTTT	CATFGQGASDGSTEAFF
TRBV5-4	NA	NA	TRBJ2-2	TGTGCCAGCAGCTCAGGACAGAGGAACACCGGGGAGCTGTTTTTT	CASSSGQRNTGELFF
TRBV13	TRBD1	NA	TRBJ1-1	TGTGCCAGCAGCTTCCGGGACAGGGGAGCTTTCTTT	CASSFRDRGAFF
TRBV9	NA	NA	TRBJ1-2	TGTGCCAGCAGCCGTTCGATTTACAGGGCAGGTAACTATGGCTACACCTTC	CASSRSIYRAGNYGYTF
TRBV14	TRBD2	NA	TRBJ2-2	TGTGCCAGCAGCCCGCGGGAGACTAGCGGGAGATTTGGAACCGGGGAGCTGTTTTTT	CASSPRETSGRFGTGELFF
TRBV4-1	TRBD2	NA	TRBJ2-1	TGCGCCAGCAGCCTTGGGCTAAGCGGGGGGAAAAAGGGGGAGCAGTTCTTC	CASSLGLSGGKKGEQFF
TRBV13	TRBD2	NA	TRBJ2-1	TGTGCCAGCAGCTTAAGACGTGGGACTAGCGGGAGAACAAGGGGCTCCTACAATGAGCAGTTCTTC	CASSLRRGTSGRTRGSYNEQFF
TRBV5-6	NA	NA	TRBJ1-1	TGTGCCAGCAGCTCCAGTCCCTCTTCGGGAAAAGCTTTCTTT	CASSSSPSSGKAFF
TRBV27	NA	NA	TRBJ2-1	TGTGCCAGCAGTTTATCACTCGCACTAGATACGTACAATGAGCAGTTCTTC	CASSLSLALDTYNEQFF
TRBV6-1	NA	NA	TRBJ1-5	TGTGCCAGCAGTGAAACCCCCGACAGTCTTCAGCCCCAGCATTTT	CASSETPDSLQPQHF
TRBV28	NA	once	TRBJ1-6	TGTGCCAGCGGAGGGGTGGAAAATTCACCCCTCCACTTT	CASGGVENSPLHF
TRBV27	NA	NA	TRBJ1-1	TGTGCCAGCAGTTTCCAGGGACAGAACACTGAAGCTTTCTTT	CASSFQGQNTEAFF
TRBV2	NA	few	TRBJ1-5	TGTGCCAGCAGGGGGGGTTATTCGCATCAGCCCCAGCATTTT	CASRGGYSHQPQHF
TRBV7-8	TRBD1	NA	TRBJ2-3	TGTGCCAGCAGCGCCCCGGGACAGGGGAATACAGATACGCAGTATTTT	CASSAPGQGNTDTQYF
TRBV7-9	NA	NA	TRBJ1-2	TGTGCCAGCAGCTTCGGTGGGGGCGCATATGGCTACACCTTC	CASSFGGGAYGYTF
TRBV4-1	TRBD1	NA	TRBJ2-7	TGCGCCAGCAGCCCGAGACAGGGGGCCACCTACGAGCAGTACTTC	CASSPRQGATYEQYF
TRBV11-2	NA	NA	TRBJ2-5	TGTGCCAGCAGCTTATGGCAAGGCGGGGAGACCCAGTACTTC	CASSLWQGGETQYF